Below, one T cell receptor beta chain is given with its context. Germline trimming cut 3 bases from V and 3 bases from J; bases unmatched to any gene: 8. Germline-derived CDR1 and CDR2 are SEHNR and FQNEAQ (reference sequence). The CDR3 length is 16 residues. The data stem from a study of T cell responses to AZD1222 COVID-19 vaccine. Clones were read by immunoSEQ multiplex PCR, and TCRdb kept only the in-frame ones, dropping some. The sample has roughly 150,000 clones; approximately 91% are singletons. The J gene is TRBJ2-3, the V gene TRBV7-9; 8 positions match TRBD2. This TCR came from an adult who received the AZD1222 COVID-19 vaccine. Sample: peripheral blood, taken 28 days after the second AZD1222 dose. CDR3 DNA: TGTGCCAGCAGCTTCCTTTCCGGGAGGGGAACAGATACGCAGTATTTT. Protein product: CASSFLSGRGTDTQYF.